These T cell receptor beta chains were read from a single sample in a study of T cells after yellow fever vaccination. TCRdb passed the 5' RACE reads through MiXCR, listing each CDR3 protein once. The table records hundreds of thousands of distinct CDR3 sequences, 7% to 10% of them present only once. The source was PBMCs, collected about 49 days after the first yellow fever vaccination. All receptors come from a young man who received the YFV17D yellow fever vaccine. The CDR3 runs from the conserved cysteine through the conserved F or W. Fields, in order: clone size, D gene, V gene, J gene, CDR3 DNA, CDR3 protein. The D gene is left open where the match is weak. Size tells how often a clone was seen (once, few, many) or the class of an expanded clone, and some rows leave it out.

>-|TRBD1|TRBV25-1|TRBJ2-3
TGTGCCAGCAGGAGGGCAGGGGGCGCAGATACGCAGTATTTT
CASRRAGGADTQYF
>-|-|TRBV5-1|TRBJ1-2
TGCGCCAGCAGCTTGGAAAGCGGGGGCGGTGTCTATGGCTACACCTTC
CASSLESGGGVYGYTF
>many|-|TRBV6-4|TRBJ2-4
TGTGCCAGCAGTGAGGATAGCGGAGCCAAAAACATTCAGTACTTC
CASSEDSGAKNIQYF
>-|TRBD1|TRBV12-3/TRBV12-4|TRBJ2-3
TGTGCCAGCAGCGACGGGACAGCCTCATCCACAGATACGCAGTATTTT
CASSDGTASSTDTQYF
>-|TRBD2|TRBV9|TRBJ2-5
TGTGCCAGCAGCAAAGCGGGGGCCCAAGAGACCCAGTACTTC
CASSKAGAQETQYF
>few|-|TRBV7-2|TRBJ1-1
TGTGCCAGCAGCTCCGGTATGGTCCTTGAAGCTTTCTTT
CASSSGMVLEAFF
>few|TRBD1|TRBV7-9|TRBJ2-1
TGTGCCAGCAGCTTAGCGACAGGGGGCTTCAATGAGCAGTTCTTC
CASSLATGGFNEQFF
>few|-|TRBV7-9|TRBJ2-4
TGTGCCAGCAGCGGGGGTGAAGCCAAAAACATTCAGTACTTC
CASSGGEAKNIQYF
>few|-|TRBV18|TRBJ1-1
TGTGCCAGCTCAGATTATGGTACTGAAGCTTTCTTT
CASSDYGTEAFF
>-|-|TRBV7-9|TRBJ2-1
TGTGCCAGCATCCTATTCGGGAGTGAGCAGTTCTTC
CASILFGSEQFF
>-|-|TRBV5-1|TRBJ1-2
TGCGCCAGCAGCTTGCATGCGGATGGCTACACCTTC
CASSLHADGYTF
>-|TRBD2|TRBV9|TRBJ2-1
TGTGCCAGCAGCGTAGAGGGGAAGGGCGGGGGTTTGGATGAGCAGTTCTTC
CASSVEGKGGGLDEQFF
>few|-|TRBV28|TRBJ1-1
TGTGCCAGCAGACCTTCAATGTCGGGGGGCCTAGGAAGAGTGAACACTGAAGCTTTCTTT
CASRPSMSGGLGRVNTEAFF
>few|-|TRBV7-9|TRBJ1-2
TGTGCCAGCAGCGCTAGGGGAAAACAGTATGGCTACACCTTC
CASSARGKQYGYTF
>few|-|TRBV7-2|TRBJ2-6
TGTGCCAGCAGCTTAGGTGGGGATAAGGCCAACGTCCTGACTTTC
CASSLGGDKANVLTF
>-|-|TRBV12-3/TRBV12-4|TRBJ1-3
TGTGCCAGCAGTTTACGCCTCTCTGGAAACACCATATATTTT
CASSLRLSGNTIYF
>few|TRBD2|TRBV2|TRBJ2-7
TGTGCCAGCAGTGATCCACTGACTAGCGGGGAGCAGTACTTC
CASSDPLTSGEQYF
>-|-|TRBV6-5|TRBJ2-1
TGTGCCAGCAGTTACACGGACGGCAGGAATGAGCAGTTCTTC
CASSYTDGRNEQFF
>-|TRBD1|TRBV20-1|TRBJ1-3
TGCATCGACAGGGGGGAAAGAAACACCATATATTTT
CIDRGERNTIYF
>-|-|TRBV6-5|TRBJ1-2
TGTGCCAGCAGTTACCCCTCTCGTGGGGGGCCAAGTGGCTACACCTTC
CASSYPSRGGPSGYTF
>few|-|TRBV4-1|TRBJ2-1
TGCGCCAGCAGCCAAACACTTTCCGGGACAAAAATAGTAGGGAAGCGCAATGAGCAGTTCTTC
CASSQTLSGTKIVGKRNEQFF
>-|-|TRBV3-1|TRBJ2-1
TGTGCCTCCAGCCATTCCGGGAAGCCCCCCGATGAGCAGTTCTTC
CASSHSGKPPDEQFF
>-|TRBD1|TRBV4-2|TRBJ1-1
TGTGCCAGCAGCCAAGAGGGACAGATGAACACTGAAGCTTTCTTT
CASSQEGQMNTEAFF
>many|-|TRBV11-2|TRBJ1-1
TGTGCCAGCAGCTTACGACAGAACACTGAAGCTTTCTTT
CASSLRQNTEAFF
>many|-|TRBV3-1|TRBJ1-2
TGTGCCAGCAGCCACGCGCTCTATGGCTACACCTTC
CASSHALYGYTF
>-|-|TRBV5-1|TRBJ2-2
TGCGCCAGCAGCTTAGAACAGACCAACACCGGGGAGCTGTTTTTT
CASSLEQTNTGELFF
>-|TRBD1|TRBV7-2|TRBJ2-5
TGTGCCAGCAGCTCGCAGGGGGCGCGGGCAGAGACCCAGTACTTC
CASSSQGARAETQYF
>few|TRBD2|TRBV11-1|TRBJ2-1
TGTGCCAGCACCGCAAGCGGGGGAAACATCCTCTCCTACAATGAGCAGTTCTTC
CASTASGGNILSYNEQFF
>few|TRBD2|TRBV6-1|TRBJ2-2
TGTGCCAGCATTCCGGGACTAGAGGTCGGGGAGCTGTTTTTT
CASIPGLEVGELFF
>many|-|TRBV11-2|TRBJ1-2
TGTGCCAGCAGCGCAAGTACAGGGTCCTATGGCTACACCTTC
CASSASTGSYGYTF
>-|-|TRBV6-1|TRBJ1-4
TGTGCCAGCAGCCCTCGGGAACGTGAAAAACTGTTTTTT
CASSPREREKLFF